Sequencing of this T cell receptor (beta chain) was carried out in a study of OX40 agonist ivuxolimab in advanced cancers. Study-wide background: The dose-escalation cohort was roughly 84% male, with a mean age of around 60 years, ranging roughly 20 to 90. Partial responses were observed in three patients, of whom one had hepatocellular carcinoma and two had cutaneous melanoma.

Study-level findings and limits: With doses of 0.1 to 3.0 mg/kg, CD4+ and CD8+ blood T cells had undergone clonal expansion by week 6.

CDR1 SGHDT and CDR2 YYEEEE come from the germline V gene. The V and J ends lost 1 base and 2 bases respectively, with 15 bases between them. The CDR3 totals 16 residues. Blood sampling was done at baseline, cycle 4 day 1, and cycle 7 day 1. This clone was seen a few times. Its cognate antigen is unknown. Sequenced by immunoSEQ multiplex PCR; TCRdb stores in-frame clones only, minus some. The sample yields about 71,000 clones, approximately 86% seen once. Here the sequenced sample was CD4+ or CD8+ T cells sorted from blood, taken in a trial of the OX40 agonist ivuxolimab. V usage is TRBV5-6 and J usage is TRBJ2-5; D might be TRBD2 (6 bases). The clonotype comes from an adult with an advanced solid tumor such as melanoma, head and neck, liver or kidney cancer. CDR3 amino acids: CASSLMGRGNQETQYF. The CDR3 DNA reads TGTGCCAGCAGCTTGATGGGGCGGGGAAATCAAGAGACCCAGTACTTC.